The 19 T cell receptor beta chains below all came from one sample that was sequenced in a study of Graves' ophthalmopathy and Graves' hyperthyroidism. Beta-chain TCR CDR3 regions were amplified from RNA transcripts. An opening RT-PCR round employed HTBI primers and preceded a second-round multiplex PCR. TCRdb itself ran the multiplex PCR reads through MiXCR, one entry per CDR3 protein. The data show about 740,000 distinct CDR3 sequences, roughly 41% seen once. Sequencing was done on a sample of peripheral blood. These receptor sequences come from an adult man with Graves' ophthalmopathy.

The CDR3 DNA sequence: TGTGCCAGCAGTAGGGGGGTGAATTCACCCCTCCACTTT. This gives the protein CASSRGVNSPLHF. J is TRBJ1-6 and V is TRBV7-9; maybe TRBD1 (6 bases). Germline V CDR1 and CDR2: SEHNR, FQNEAQ (reference sequence). V lost 6 bases and J lost 7, with 10 bases in between. The CDR3 totals 13 residues.

This clonotype was counted a few times. Compared with germline, one end of the junction differs, possibly owing to a read error. CDR3: CASSEQPSMNTEAFF. The CDR3 DNA sequence: TGTGCCAGCAGTGAGCAGCCTTCCATGAACACTGAAGCTTTCTTT. The gene calls are TRBV10-3 and TRBJ1-1; D is undetermined. CDR1 ENHRY and CDR2 SYGVKD come from the germline V gene. The CDR3 runs 15 residues.

Worth noting for this clonotype: A much larger clone differs by one base, so this may be a read error. The CDR3 nucleotides are TGTGCCGGCAGCTTAGCCTCCGGGGCCTTCTCCTATGGCTACACCTTC. Encoded protein: CAGSLASGAFSYGYTF. This chain connects TRBV7-2 to TRBJ1-2; a possible D gene is TRBD1 (5 bases). The germline V gene has CDR1 SGHTA and CDR2 FQGNSA. The CDR3 is 16 residues long.

A few counts support this clonotype. This may be a read error: a much more frequent sequence differs by one nucleotide. V usage is TRBV2 and J usage is TRBJ1-4, with D uncertain. The germline V gene encodes CDR1 SNHLY and CDR2 FYNNEI. This CDR3 comprises 11 residues. The CDR3 nucleotides read TGTGCCAGCACGGAGGGTGAAAAACTGCTTTTT. Its protein is CASTEGEKLLF.

About this clonotype: The junction shows a germline mismatch at one end, possibly a read error. The V gene is TRBV15, the J gene TRBJ1-1, with D maybe TRBD1 (6 bases). The V gene's germline CDR1 is LNHNV and CDR2 YYDKDF (reference sequence). The CDR3 has 15 amino acids. The CDR3: CASSREQGLNTEAFF. CDR3 coding DNA: TGTGCCAGCAGCCGTGAACAGGGACTGAACACTGAAGCTTTCTTT.

This clonotype was found many times. The genes are TRBV7-8 and TRBJ1-1; 7 bases line up with TRBD1. The CDR3 sequence is 14 residues long. V lost 4 bases and J lost 7; bases outside the gene matches: 9. From germline, CDR1 is SGHVS and CDR2 FQNEAQ. The CDR3 loop is CASSSFTGDSEAFF. The CDR3 DNA follows: TGTGCCAGCAGCTCCTTCACCGGGGACAGTGAAGCTTTCTTT.

As concerns this clonotype: A much more abundant neighbour one base away suggests this may be a read error. The chain has TRBV15 and TRBJ2-5, with TRBD2 matching over 9 bases. The J call may be faulty, since TRBJ2-1 better matches the DNA end. Germline V gene data show CDR1 as LNHNV and CDR2 as YYDKDF (reference sequence). This CDR3 is 16 amino acids long. The CDR3 nucleotides are TGTGCCACCAGCAGAGATCTAGCGGGAATCTACAATGAGCAGTTCTTC. Its protein product is CATSRDLAGIYNEQFF.

This clonotype was observed at least ten times. This chain links TRBV24-1 with TRBJ2-2, with 10 bases fitting TRBD2. Germline V lookup: CDR1 KGHDR, CDR2 SFDVKD. The junction had 3 bases not matched to a gene; V was cut back by 4 bases and J by 5 bases. The CDR3 consists of 15 residues. The CDR3 region is CATSERTSGTGELFF. The CDR3 nucleotides read TGTGCCACCAGTGAAAGGACTAGCGGTACCGGGGAGCTGTTTTTT.

This clonotype has only a few counts. The chain carries TRBV2 and TRBJ2-7; no clear D gene. Germline lookup yields CDR1 SNHLY and CDR2 FYNNEI. CDR3 size: 13 residues. V was shortened by 3 bases and J by 3 bases, with 9 bases between the two germline ends. CDR3 protein: CASSDRRYYEQYF. Written as DNA, the CDR3 is TGTGCCAGCAGTGACAGACGCTACTACGAGCAGTACTTC.

There are a few counts of this clonotype. The chain has TRBV28 and TRBJ2-7; TRBD2 is a possible D gene (5 bases). Germline CDR1 MDHEN, CDR2 SYDVKM. This CDR3 contains 15 residues. The V and J ends lost 3 bases and 4 bases respectively, with 16 bases between them. DNA for the CDR3: TGTGCCAGCAGTTTTATGAGGGAGACGAAGTACGAGCAGTACTTC. This sequence encodes CASSFMRETKYEQYF.

This clonotype was picked up many times. The genes are TRBV29-1 and TRBJ1-4; tentatively, D is TRBD1 (6 bases). The CDR3 consists of 14 residues. Trimming removed 3 bases from V and 8 bases from J, with 16 bases in between. CDR1 and CDR2 from the germline V gene are SQVTM and ANQGSEA. CDR3 DNA: TGCAGCGTTGATTACACAGGGCGCGGAGAAAAACTGTTTTTT. As protein: CSVDYTGRGEKLFF.

With respect to this clonotype: A much larger clonotype is one base distant, so this may be a read error. The J gene is TRBJ1-6, the V gene TRBV10-3, with D maybe TRBD1 (5 bases). The germline CDR1 and CDR2 sequences are ENHRY and SYGVKD. This CDR3 has 14 residues. Trimming removed 10 bases from V and 10 bases from J, with 20 bases in between. This CDR3 is CASTMGRGLSPLHF. Written as DNA, the CDR3 is TGTGCCAGCACGATGGGACGGGGATTGTCACCCCTCCACTTT.

The V call is TRBV7-9, the J call TRBJ1-2; 12 positions match TRBD1. This CDR3 spans 16 amino acids. V was pared by 1 base and J by 8 bases, with 8 bases of the junction left unmatched. Looked up from germline, CDR1 is SEHNR and CDR2 is FQNEAQ (reference sequence). The DNA for the CDR3 is TGTGCCAGCAGCTTAGAGGGACAGGGGGCGATGGGAGGCTACACCTTC. Translated, it gives CASSLEGQGAMGGYTF. Looking up the rest from reference TRBV7-9 and TRBJ1-2 gives the full variable domain: DTGVSQNPRHKITKRGQNVTFRCDPISEHNRLYWYRQTLGQGPEFLTYFQNEAQLEKSRLLSDRFSAERPKGSFSTLEIQRTEQGDSAMYLCASSLEGQGAMGGYTFGSGTRLTVV.

The chain links TRBV7-3 to TRBJ1-1; D is possibly TRBD1 (6 bases). Germline V gene sequence: CDR1 SGHTA, CDR2 FQGTGA. The ends were cut back, 11 bases at V and 4 bases at J, with 17 bases in the middle. The CDR3 extends over 13 amino acids. Written as DNA, the CDR3 is TGTGCCTGCCATGTGGGGGGCGCCACTGAAGCTTTCTTT. Its protein product is CACHVGGATEAFF. Drawing the rest from reference TRBV7-3 and TRBJ1-1, the complete variable domain is GAGVSQTPSNKVTEKGKYVELRCDPISGHTALYWYRQSLGQGPEFLIYFQGTGAADDSGLPNDRFFAVRPEGSVSTLKIQRTERGDSAVYLCACHVGGATEAFFGQGTRLTVV.

This clonotype was observed a handful of times. The gene calls are TRBV7-9 and TRBJ2-2; D possibly matches TRBD1 or TRBD2 (5 bases each). The CDR3 has 14 residues. CDR1 and CDR2 from the germline V gene are SEHNR and FQNEAQ (reference sequence). The germline V and J ends were trimmed by 5 bases and 5 bases, with 12 bases remaining between them. The CDR3: CASSILGETGELFF. The CDR3 region has the DNA TGTGCCAGCAGCATATTAGGGGAGACCGGGGAGCTGTTTTTT.

The rearrangement uses TRBV20-1 and TRBJ1-5, with D uncertain. This CDR3 has 16 amino acids. CDR1 and CDR2 from the germline V gene are DFQATT and SNEGSKA (reference sequence). V was cut by 3 bases and J by 4 bases, with 19 bases left in between. CDR3 in DNA: TGCAGTGCTAGCGGTACAGTCGGGGTGAGAAATCAGCCCCAGCATTTT. Amino acids: CSASGTVGVRNQPQHF.

The V call is TRBV25-1, the J call TRBJ1-4, with TRBD1 matching 7 bases. The CDR3 has 14 amino acids. Trimming at V came to 7 bases and at J to 6 bases, leaving 8 bases not matched to a gene. Per germline, CDR1 MGHDK and CDR2 SYGVNS. CDR3 DNA sequence: TGTGCCAGCACTCTCAGGGGGGGGGATGAAAAACTGTTTTTT. Translating gives CASTLRGGDEKLFF.

A few counts support this clonotype. The rearrangement links TRBV6-5 to TRBJ1-2; TRBD1 is a possible D gene (5 bases). In germline, CDR1 is MNHEY, CDR2 SVGAGI. The CDR3 spans 13 residues. Trimming shortened V by 7 bases and J by 4 bases, and 13 bases separated the two germline ends. Here the CDR3 reads CASKEGVLYGYTF. CDR3 bases: TGTGCCAGCAAAGAAGGGGTACTCTATGGCTACACCTTC.

This clonotype was counted at least ten times. This rearrangement joins TRBV2 to TRBJ1-6; weak D call: TRBD1 (5 bases). CDR3 length: 14 residues. V was shortened by 7 bases and J by 4 bases, with 11 bases between the two germline ends. The germline V gene has CDR1 SNHLY and CDR2 FYNNEI. The CDR3 DNA is TGTGCCAGCACCCTCGGGACTTATAATTCACCCCTCCACTTT. Its protein is CASTLGTYNSPLHF.